This T cell receptor beta chain was recovered during a study of control samples from healthy donors and cancer patients (TCRdb year 2020). Based on the germline V gene, the CDR1 and CDR2 sequences are SNHLY and FYNNEI. From cysteine to phenylalanine, the CDR3 is 13 amino acids long. Just CDR3 DNA is preserved here, 39 bases in frame from base 1. At the junction V is shortened by 6 bases and J by 4 bases, with 9 bases in between. The protocol used for the library was the immunoSEQ multiplex PCR assay. TCRdb holds this immuneACCESS table with in-frame rearrangements only. Some clones are missing; in checked studies, unresolved V genes explain under half, and the rest has no known cause. This sample has some 40,000 clones in its table, and more than 70% of those were observed once. The ten largest account for 20% to 25% of the sample. Comments on this clone: There is no known antigen for this receptor. No clone much larger than this one lies a single base away; base qualities are absent.

Material: PBMCs. The chain is encoded by TRBV2 joined to TRBJ2-2; perhaps TRBD2 is the D gene, with 6 bases matching. This TCR derives from an older woman with lung cancer. The CDR3 sequence is CASREGATGELFF. The nucleotides are TGTGCCAGCAGGGAGGGTGCCACCGGGGAGCTGTTTTTT.